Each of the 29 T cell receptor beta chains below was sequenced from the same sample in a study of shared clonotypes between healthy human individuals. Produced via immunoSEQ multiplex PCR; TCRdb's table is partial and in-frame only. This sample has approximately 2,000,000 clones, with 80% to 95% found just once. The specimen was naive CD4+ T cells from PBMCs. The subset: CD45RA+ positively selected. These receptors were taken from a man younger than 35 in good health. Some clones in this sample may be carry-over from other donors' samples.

The CDR3 region is CASALKWGGETQYF. The CDR3 nucleotides read TGTGCCAGCGCCTTAAAGTGGGGGGGAGAGACCCAGTACTTC. The chain carries TRBV6-1 and TRBJ2-5; 7 positions match TRBD2. Germline CDR1 MNHNS, CDR2 SASEGT. CDR3 size: 14 residues. With V trimmed by 8 bases and J by 4 bases, 10 bases remained unmatched.

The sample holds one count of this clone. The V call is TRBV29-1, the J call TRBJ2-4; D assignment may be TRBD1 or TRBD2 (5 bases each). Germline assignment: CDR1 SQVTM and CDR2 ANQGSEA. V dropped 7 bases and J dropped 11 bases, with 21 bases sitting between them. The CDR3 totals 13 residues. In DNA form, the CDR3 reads TGCAGCGGAAAACCAACCGGGACGGCAGTTCAGTACTTC. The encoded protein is CSGKPTGTAVQYF.

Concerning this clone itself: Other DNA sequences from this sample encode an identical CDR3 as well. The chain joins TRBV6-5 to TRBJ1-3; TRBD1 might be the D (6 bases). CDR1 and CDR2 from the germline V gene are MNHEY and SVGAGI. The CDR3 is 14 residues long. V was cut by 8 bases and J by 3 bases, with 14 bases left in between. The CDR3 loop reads CASGRGGLGNTIYF. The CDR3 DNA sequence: TGTGCCAGCGGGAGGGGGGGCCTTGGAAACACCATATATTTT.

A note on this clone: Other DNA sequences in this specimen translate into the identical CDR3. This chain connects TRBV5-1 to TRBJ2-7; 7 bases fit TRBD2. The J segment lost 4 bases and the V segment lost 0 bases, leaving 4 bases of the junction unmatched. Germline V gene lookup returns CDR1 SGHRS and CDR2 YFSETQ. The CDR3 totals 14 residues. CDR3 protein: CASSLGLAVYEQYF. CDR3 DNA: TGCGCCAGCAGCTTGGGGCTAGCGGTTTACGAGCAGTACTTC.

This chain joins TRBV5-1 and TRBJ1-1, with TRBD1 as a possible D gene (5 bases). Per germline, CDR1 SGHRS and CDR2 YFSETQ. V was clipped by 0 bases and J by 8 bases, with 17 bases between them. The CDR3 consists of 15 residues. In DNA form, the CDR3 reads TGCGCCAGCAGCTTGGGTTTAGGGGTGTCTGGGGAAGCTTTCTTT. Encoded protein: CASSLGLGVSGEAFF. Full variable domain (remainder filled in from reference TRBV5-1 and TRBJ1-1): KAGVTQTPRYLIKTRGQQVTLSCSPISGHRSVSWYQQTPGQGLQFLFEYFSETQRNKGNFPGRFSGRQFSNSRSEMNVSTLELGDSALYLCASSLGLGVSGEAFFGQGTRLTVV.

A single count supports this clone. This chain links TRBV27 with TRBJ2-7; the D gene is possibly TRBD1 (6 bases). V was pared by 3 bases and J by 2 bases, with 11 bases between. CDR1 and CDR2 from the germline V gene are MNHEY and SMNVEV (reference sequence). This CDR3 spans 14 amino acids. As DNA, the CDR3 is TGTGCCAGCAGTTTGACAGGTTATACCTACGAGCAGTACTTC. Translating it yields CASSLTGYTYEQYF.

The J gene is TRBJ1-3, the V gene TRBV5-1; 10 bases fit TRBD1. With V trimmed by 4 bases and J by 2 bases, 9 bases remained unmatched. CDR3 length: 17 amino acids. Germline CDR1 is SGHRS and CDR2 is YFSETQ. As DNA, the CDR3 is TGCGCCAGCAGCAGAGACTGGGGACAGGGGACTGGAAACACCATATATTTT. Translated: CASSRDWGQGTGNTIYF.

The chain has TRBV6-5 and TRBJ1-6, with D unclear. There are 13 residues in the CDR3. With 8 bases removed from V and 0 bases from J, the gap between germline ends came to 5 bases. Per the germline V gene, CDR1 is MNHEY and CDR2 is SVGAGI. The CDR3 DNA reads TGTGCCAGCTTGAGCTCCTATAATTCACCCCTCCACTTT. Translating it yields CASLSSYNSPLHF.

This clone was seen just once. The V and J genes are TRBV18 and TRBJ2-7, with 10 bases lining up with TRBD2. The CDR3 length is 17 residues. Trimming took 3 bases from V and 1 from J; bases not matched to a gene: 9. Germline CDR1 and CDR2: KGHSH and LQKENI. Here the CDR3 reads CASSPATSGLPSYEQYF. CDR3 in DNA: TGTGCCAGCTCACCGGCGACTAGCGGGCTCCCATCCTACGAGCAGTACTTC.

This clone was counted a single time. The CDR3 DNA sequence: TGTGCCAGCAGTCCTTCCCGGGGACAGGTGGTGGTGGCTTTCTTT. This translates into CASSPSRGQVVVAFF. The chain is built from TRBV6-5 and TRBJ1-1; 8 nucleotides agree with TRBD1. This CDR3 is built from 15 residues. The J segment lost 11 bases and the V segment lost 5 bases, leaving 16 bases of the junction unmatched. Germline V gene lookup returns CDR1 MNHEY and CDR2 SVGAGI.

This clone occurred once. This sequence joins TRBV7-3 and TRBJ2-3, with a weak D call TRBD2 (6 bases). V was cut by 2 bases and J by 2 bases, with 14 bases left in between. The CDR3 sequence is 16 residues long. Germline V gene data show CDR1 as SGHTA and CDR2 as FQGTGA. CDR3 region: CASSLVAGRHTDTQYF. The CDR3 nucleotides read TGTGCCAGCAGCTTAGTTGCGGGACGCCACACAGATACGCAGTATTTT.

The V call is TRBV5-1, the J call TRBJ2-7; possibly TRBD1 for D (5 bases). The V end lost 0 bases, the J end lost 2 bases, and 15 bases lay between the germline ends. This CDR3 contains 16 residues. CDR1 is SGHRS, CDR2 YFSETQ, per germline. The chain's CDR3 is CASSLEVPRTTYEQYF. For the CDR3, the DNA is TGCGCCAGCAGCTTGGAGGTTCCCAGGACAACCTACGAGCAGTACTTC.

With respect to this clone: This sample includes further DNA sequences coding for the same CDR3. The CDR3 reads CASSAGQETQYF. The DNA for the CDR3 is TGTGCCAGCAGCGCAGGCCAAGAGACCCAGTACTTC. The chain has TRBV9 and TRBJ2-5; D is uncertain. Germline CDR1 is SGDLS and CDR2 is YYNGEE. The V and J ends lost 3 bases and 1 base respectively, with 4 bases between them. The CDR3 is 12 residues long.

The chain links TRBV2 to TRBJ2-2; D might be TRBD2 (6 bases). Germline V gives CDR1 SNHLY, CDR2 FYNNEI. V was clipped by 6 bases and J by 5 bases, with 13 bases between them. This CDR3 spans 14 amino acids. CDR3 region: CASRRRDGTGELFF. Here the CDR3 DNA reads TGTGCCAGCAGGAGGAGGGACGGAACCGGGGAGCTGTTTTTT.

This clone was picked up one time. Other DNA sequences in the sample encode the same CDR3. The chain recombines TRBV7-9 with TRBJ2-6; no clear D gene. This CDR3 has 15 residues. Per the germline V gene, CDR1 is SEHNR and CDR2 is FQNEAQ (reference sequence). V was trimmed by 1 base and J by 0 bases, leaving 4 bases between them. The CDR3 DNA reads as TGTGCCAGCAGCTTAGGAGACTCTGGGGCCAACGTCCTGACTTTC. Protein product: CASSLGDSGANVLTF.

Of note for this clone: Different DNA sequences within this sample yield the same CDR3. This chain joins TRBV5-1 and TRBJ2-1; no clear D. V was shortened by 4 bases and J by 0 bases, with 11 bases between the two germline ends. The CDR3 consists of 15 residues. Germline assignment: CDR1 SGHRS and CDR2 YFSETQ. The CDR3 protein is CASSPGQTSYNEQFF. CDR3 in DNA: TGCGCCAGCAGCCCCGGGCAAACCTCCTACAATGAGCAGTTCTTC.

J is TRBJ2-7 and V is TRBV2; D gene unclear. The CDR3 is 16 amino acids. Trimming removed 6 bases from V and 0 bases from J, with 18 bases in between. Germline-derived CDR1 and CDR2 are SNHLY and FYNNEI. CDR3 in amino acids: CASRARVPVLSYEQYF. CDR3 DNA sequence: TGTGCCAGCAGAGCAAGAGTGCCAGTTCTCTCCTACGAGCAGTACTTC. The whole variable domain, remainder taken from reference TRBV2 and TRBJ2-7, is EPEVTQTPSHQVTQMGQEVILRCVPISNHLYFYWYRQILGQKVEFLVSFYNNEISEKSEIFDDQFSVERPDGSNFTLKIRSTKLEDSAMYFCASRARVPVLSYEQYFGPGTRLTVT.

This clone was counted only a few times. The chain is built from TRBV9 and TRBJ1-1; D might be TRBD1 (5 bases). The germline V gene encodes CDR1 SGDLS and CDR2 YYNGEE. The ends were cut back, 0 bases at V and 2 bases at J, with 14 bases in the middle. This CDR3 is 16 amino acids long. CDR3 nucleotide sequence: TGTGCCAGCAGCGTAGTGTCGGGGGATCTCAACACTGAAGCTTTCTTT. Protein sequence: CASSVVSGDLNTEAFF.

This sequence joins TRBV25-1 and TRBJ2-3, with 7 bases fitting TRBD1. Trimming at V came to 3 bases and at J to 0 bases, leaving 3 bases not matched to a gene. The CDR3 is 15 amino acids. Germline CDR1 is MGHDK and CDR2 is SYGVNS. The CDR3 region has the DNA TGTGCCAGCAGTGAGGCAGGGGGAAGCACAGATACGCAGTATTTT. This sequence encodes CASSEAGGSTDTQYF. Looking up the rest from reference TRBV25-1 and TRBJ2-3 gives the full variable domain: EADIYQTPRYLVIGTGKKITLECSQTMGHDKMYWYQQDPGMELHLIHYSYGVNSTEKGDLSSESTVSRIRTEHFPLTLESARPSHTSQYLCASSEAGGSTDTQYFGPGTRLTVL.

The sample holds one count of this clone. The CDR3 DNA is TGTGCCAGCAGCCGTACCGGGACTAGCGGGAGAGGGGAGCAGTTCTTC. Its translation: CASSRTGTSGRGEQFF. The chain links TRBV7-8 to TRBJ2-1; TRBD2 aligns across 14 bases. V gave up 5 bases and J gave up 10 bases; unmatched junction bases: 10. Per germline, CDR1 SGHVS and CDR2 FQNEAQ. The CDR3 runs to 16 residues. The variable domain in full, with the rest retrieved from reference TRBV7-8 and TRBJ2-1, is GAGVSQSPRYKVAKRGQDVALRCDPISGHVSLFWYQQALGQGPEFLTYFQNEAQLDKSGLPSDRFFAERPEGSVSTLKIQRTQQEDSAVYLCASSRTGTSGRGEQFFGPGTRLTVL.

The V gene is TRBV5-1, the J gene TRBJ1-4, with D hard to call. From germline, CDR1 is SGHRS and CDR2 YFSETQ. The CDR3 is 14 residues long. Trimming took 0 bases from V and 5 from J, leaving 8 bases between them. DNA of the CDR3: TGCGCCAGCAGCTTGGCTTATAAAAATGAAAAACTGTTTTTT. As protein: CASSLAYKNEKLFF.

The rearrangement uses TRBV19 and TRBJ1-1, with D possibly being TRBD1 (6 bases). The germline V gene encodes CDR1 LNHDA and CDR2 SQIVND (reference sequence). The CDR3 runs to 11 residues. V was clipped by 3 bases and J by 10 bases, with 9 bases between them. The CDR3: CASSIGGRAFF. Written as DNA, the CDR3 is TGTGCCAGTAGTATCGGGGGGCGAGCTTTCTTT.

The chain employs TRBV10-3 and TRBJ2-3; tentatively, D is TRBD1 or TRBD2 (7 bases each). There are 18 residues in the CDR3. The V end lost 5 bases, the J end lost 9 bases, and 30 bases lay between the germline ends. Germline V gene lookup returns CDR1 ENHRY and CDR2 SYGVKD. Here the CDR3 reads CAISNDRVQIRGGETQYF. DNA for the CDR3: TGTGCCATCAGTAACGACAGGGTTCAAATCAGGGGGGGAGAGACGCAGTATTTT.

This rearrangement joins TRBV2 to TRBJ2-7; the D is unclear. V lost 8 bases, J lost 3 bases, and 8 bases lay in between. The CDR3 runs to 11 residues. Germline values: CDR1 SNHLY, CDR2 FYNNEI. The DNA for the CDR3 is TGTGCCAGCTCGCATGACTACGAGCAGTACTTC. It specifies CASSHDYEQYF.

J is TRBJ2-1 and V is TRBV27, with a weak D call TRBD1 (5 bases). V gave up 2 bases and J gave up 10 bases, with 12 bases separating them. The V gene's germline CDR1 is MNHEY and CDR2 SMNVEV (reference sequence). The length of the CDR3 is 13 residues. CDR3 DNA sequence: TGTGCCAGCAGTTTAATGGAAGGGGTCGAGCAGTTCTTC. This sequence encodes CASSLMEGVEQFF.

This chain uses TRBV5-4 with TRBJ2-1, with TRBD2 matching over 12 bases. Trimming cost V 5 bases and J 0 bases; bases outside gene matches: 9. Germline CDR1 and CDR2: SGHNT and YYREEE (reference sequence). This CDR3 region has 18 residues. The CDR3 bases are TGTGCCAGCAGACCCGGACTAGCGGGATCGAGCTCCTACAATGAGCAGTTCTTC. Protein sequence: CASRPGLAGSSSYNEQFF.

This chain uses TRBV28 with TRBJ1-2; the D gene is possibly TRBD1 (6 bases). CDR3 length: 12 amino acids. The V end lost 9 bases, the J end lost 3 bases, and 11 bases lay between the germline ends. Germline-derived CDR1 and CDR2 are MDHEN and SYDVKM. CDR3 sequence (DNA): TGTGCCAGTCAGGGGTCGCACTATGGCTACACCTTC. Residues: CASQGSHYGYTF.

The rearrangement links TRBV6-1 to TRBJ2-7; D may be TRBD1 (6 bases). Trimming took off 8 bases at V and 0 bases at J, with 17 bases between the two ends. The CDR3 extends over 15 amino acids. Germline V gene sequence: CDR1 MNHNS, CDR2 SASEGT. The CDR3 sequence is CASGSRDTYSYEQYF. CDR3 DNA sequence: TGTGCCAGCGGCTCCCGGGACACCTACTCCTACGAGCAGTACTTC.

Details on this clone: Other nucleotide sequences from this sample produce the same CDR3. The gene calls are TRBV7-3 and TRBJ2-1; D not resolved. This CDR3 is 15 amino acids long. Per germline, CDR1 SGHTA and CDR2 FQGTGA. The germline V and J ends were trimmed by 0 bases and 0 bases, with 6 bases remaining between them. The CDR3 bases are TGTGCCAGCAGCTTAACCCCTAGCTCCTACAATGAGCAGTTCTTC. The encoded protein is CASSLTPSSYNEQFF.